The TCR beta chain under discussion was sequenced for a study of post-analysis software for immune sequencing data (dated by TCRdb to between 2015 and 2016). Regarding the study in general: The recorded disease courses included relapsing-remitting, secondary progressive and progressive-relapsing multiple sclerosis, and some patients had no subtype annotation. Patient repertoires were compared against 11 to 12 previously published healthy control repertoires from donors aged about 6 to 27 years. A subset of samples was prepared in parallel using single-end sample barcoding, then pooled and co-amplified after Illumina adapter ligation. Study-wide findings and limitations: The control group was slightly older than the multiple sclerosis patient group. Direct clustering with F measure showed strong co-clustering of samples prepared in the same batch, prompting a batch-effect correction. Normalized Chao1 diversity was significantly lower in multiple sclerosis patients than controls, suggesting substantial peripheral T-cell clonal expansion. Significantly higher frequencies in patients than in controls were found for about five TRBV segments, including TRBV5-6, TRBV5-1 and TRBV20-1.

To demonstrate the VDJtools post-analysis software, the study profiled TCR beta repertoires from the peripheral blood of about 13 young patients with multiple sclerosis. The patients with multiple sclerosis were children and adolescents between roughly 6 and 17 years of age. CDR1 and CDR2, per the germline V gene, are SGHTA and FQGNSA. From cysteine to phenylalanine, the CDR3 is 17 amino acids long. Kept here is only the CDR3 DNA, which spans 51 bases and is read in frame from base 1. V is trimmed back by 3 bases and J by 0 bases, and the junction contains 6 bases that no gene match accounts for. Concerning this clonotype itself: Which antigen it targets is not known. No per-base quality is available; no much larger clone lies one base away.

Libraries were made using PCR. TCRdb names Illumina HiSeq 2500 as the instrument used. To reduce PCR and sequencing biases, unique molecular identifiers were incorporated into the TCR beta cDNA libraries. Per 1 to 10 million input T cells, roughly 0.5 million cDNA molecules were obtained, such that each molecule approximated one T cell. Patient libraries were prepared and sequenced with the same protocol used for the earlier healthy control dataset. Within a given batch, samples were prepared together, multiplexed and sequenced on the same HiSeq lane. For the original study's pipeline: Raw barcoded reads were processed with MIGEC, discarding single-read molecular identifier groups before consensus assembly and CDR3 extraction. Clonotype tables were post-analysed with VDJtools, normalizing diversity by down-sampling all datasets to the smallest sample size. To correct batch-related cross-sample contamination, repertoire overlap clustering matched CDR3 amino acid sequences but not nucleotide sequences. TCRdb passed the public sequencing reads through fastp at Q25 and MiXCR, retaining productive beta sequences. Rows are unified per CDR3 protein, each entry keeping the most common DNA and genes. None of the V and J calls come from the authors' own analysis; TCRdb made them. The table for this sample lists about 770,000 distinct CDR3 sequences; around 46% of them were counted only once. The ten largest clones take up approximately 5% of the sample.

This chain joins TRBV7-2 to TRBJ2-3; 10 bases in between match TRBD2. Sequenced sample: blood. The TCR comes from a girl aged 5-17 years with multiple sclerosis. The encoded CDR3 is CASSFQLAGASTDTQYF. The DNA reads as follows: TGTGCCAGCAGCTTCCAGCTAGCGGGGGCTAGCACAGATACGCAGTATTTT.